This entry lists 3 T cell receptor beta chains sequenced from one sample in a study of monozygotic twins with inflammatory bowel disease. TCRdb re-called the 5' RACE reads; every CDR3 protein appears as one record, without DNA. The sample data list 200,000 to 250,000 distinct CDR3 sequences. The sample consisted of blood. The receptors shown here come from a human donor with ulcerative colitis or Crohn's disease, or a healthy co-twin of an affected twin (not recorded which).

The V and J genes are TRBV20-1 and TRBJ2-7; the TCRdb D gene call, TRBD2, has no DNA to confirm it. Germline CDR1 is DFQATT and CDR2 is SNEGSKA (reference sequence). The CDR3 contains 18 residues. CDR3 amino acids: CSARARLAGGRPSGEQYF.

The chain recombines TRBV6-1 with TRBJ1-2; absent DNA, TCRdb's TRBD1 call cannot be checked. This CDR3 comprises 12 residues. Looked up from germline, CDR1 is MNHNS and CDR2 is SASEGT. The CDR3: CASSERGNGYTF.

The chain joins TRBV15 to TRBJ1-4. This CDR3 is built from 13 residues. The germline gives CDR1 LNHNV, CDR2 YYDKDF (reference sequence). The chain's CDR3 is CASQGEGGEKLFF. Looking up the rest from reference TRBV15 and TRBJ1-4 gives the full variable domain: DAMVIQNPRYQVTQFGKPVTLSCSQTLNHNVMYWYQQKSSQAPKLLFHYYDKDFNNEADTPDNFQSRRPNTSFCFLDIRSPGLGDTAMYLCASQGEGGEKLFFGSGTQLSVL.